Following are 7 T cell receptor beta chains from one sample sequenced in a study of blood T cell repertoires in COVID-19. TCRdb's copy holds only in-frame clones and misses some; the assay was immunoSEQ multiplex PCR. Found here are roughly 62,000 clones, approximately 83% of them singletons; the top ten hold more than 8.5%. Material for sequencing was peripheral blood. These receptors came from a man aged 30 to 45 with COVID-19, enrolled during active disease.

V usage is TRBV7-9 and J usage is TRBJ2-1, with TRBD1 as a possible D gene (5 bases). Trimming left V 6 bases short and J 9 bases short, with 18 bases between. Germline V gene data show CDR1 as SEHNR and CDR2 as FQNEAQ (reference sequence). This CDR3 contains 14 residues. Here the CDR3 DNA reads TGTGCCAGCAGGAACGTCGGGTCCCAGGGTGAGCAGTTCTTC. Translated, it gives CASRNVGSQGEQFF.

In nucleotides, the CDR3 is TGTGCCAGTAGTCCCGGACAGGGGGTGCCCCAGCATTTT. This gives the protein CASSPGQGVPQHF. The V and J genes are TRBV19 and TRBJ1-5, with TRBD1 matching 10 bases. The germline gives CDR1 LNHDA, CDR2 SQIVND (reference sequence). Germline trimming cut 5 bases from V and 9 bases from J; bases unmatched to any gene: 4. The CDR3 is made up of 13 amino acids.

The chain is built from TRBV5-4 and TRBJ1-2; tentatively, D is TRBD1 (5 bases). The V end lost 2 bases, the J end lost 4 bases, and 12 bases lay between the germline ends. CDR1 is SGHNT and CDR2 is YYREEE in the germline V gene (reference sequence). The CDR3 loop spans 14 amino acids. The CDR3 region is CASSLGQGGYGYTF. The CDR3 coding sequence is TGTGCCAGCAGCTTAGGGCAGGGTGGCTATGGCTACACCTTC.

This clone was recorded only once. This chain links TRBV6-5 with TRBJ1-5, with D unresolved. The CDR3 covers 15 residues. Germline V gene sequence: CDR1 MNHEY, CDR2 SVGAGI. Between the trimmed V and J ends, which lost 2 bases and 0 bases, there was a span of 8 bases. The CDR3 region is CASSYGGVSNQPQHF. In DNA, the CDR3 is TGTGCCAGCAGTTACGGTGGAGTTAGCAATCAGCCCCAGCATTTT.

The rearrangement links TRBV27 to TRBJ2-6; 7 nucleotides line up with TRBD1. CDR3 length: 14 residues. Germline assignment: CDR1 MNHEY and CDR2 SMNVEV (reference sequence). Germline trimming cut 10 bases from V and 6 bases from J; bases unmatched to any gene: 9. This chain's CDR3 is CAIGTALEANVLTF. The CDR3 region has the DNA TGTGCCATCGGGACAGCCTTGGAGGCCAACGTCCTGACTTTC.

In this sample, this clone turned up once. The chain joins TRBV19 to TRBJ1-1; D possibly corresponds to TRBD1 (5 bases). CDR3 size: 10 residues. V gave up 9 bases and J gave up 4 bases, with 6 bases separating them. Germline values: CDR1 LNHDA, CDR2 SQIVND (reference sequence). DNA of the CDR3: TGTGCCAGCGGGGGCACTGAAGCTTTCTTT. This encodes CASGGTEAFF.

V gene TRBV19 combines with J gene TRBJ1-4, with D perhaps matching TRBD1 (6 bases). Trimming took off 4 bases at V and 6 bases at J, with 12 bases between the two ends. CDR3 length: 14 amino acids. Germline assignment: CDR1 LNHDA and CDR2 SQIVND (reference sequence). CDR3 sequence (DNA): TGTGCCAGTAGTAGGACAGTAGTTCATGAAAAACTGTTTTTT. This encodes CASSRTVVHEKLFF. The whole variable domain, remainder taken from reference TRBV19 and TRBJ1-4, is DGGITQSPKYLFRKEGQNVTLSCEQNLNHDAMYWYRQDPGQGLRLIYYSQIVNDFQKGDIAEGYSVSREKKESFPLTVTSAQKNPTAFYLCASSRTVVHEKLFFGSGTQLSVL.